Listed below are T cell receptor beta chains from one sample, sequenced in a study of CD8 T cells in Susac syndrome. TCRdb redid the calling of the immunoSEQ multiplex PCR reads with MiXCR, one entry per CDR3 protein. The sample shows tens of thousands of distinct CDR3 sequences, 95% to 97% of them seen only once. The specimen sequenced was CD8+ T cells from PBMCs. The receptors stem from a human donor with Susac syndrome. Both conserved end residues are part of each CDR3. Each record gives: CDR3 protein, CDR3 DNA, clone size, J gene, D gene, V gene. A D gene is named only where the DNA matches it firmly. Part of the rows lack a size; the others show once, few, many or a class for expanded clones.

CDR3aa: CASSSPGQDRNEAFF; CDR3nt: TGTGCCAGCAGCTCGCCGGGACAGGATAGGAATGAAGCTTTCTTT; abundance: .; j_gene: TRBJ1-1; d_gene: TRBD1; v_gene: TRBV7-9
CDR3aa: CSARDRMVYEQYF; CDR3nt: TGCAGTGCTAGAGATAGAATGGTATACGAGCAGTACTTC; abundance: once; j_gene: TRBJ2-7; d_gene: .; v_gene: TRBV20-1
CDR3aa: CSVEVSGTPSTDTQYF; CDR3nt: TGCAGCGTTGAAGTGTCCGGGACACCCAGCACAGATACGCAGTATTTT; abundance: .; j_gene: TRBJ2-3; d_gene: .; v_gene: TRBV29-1
CDR3aa: CASSRLAGGYNEQFF; CDR3nt: TGTGCCAGCAGCCGACTAGCGGGGGGCTACAATGAGCAGTTCTTC; abundance: .; j_gene: TRBJ2-1; d_gene: TRBD2; v_gene: TRBV14
CDR3aa: CASSFEGSGTEAFF; CDR3nt: TGTGCCAGCAGCTTCGAGGGTTCTGGCACTGAAGCTTTCTTT; abundance: .; j_gene: TRBJ1-1; d_gene: .; v_gene: TRBV13
CDR3aa: CASSFSGGAIDTQYF; CDR3nt: TGTGCCAGCAGCTTTAGCGGGGGGGCAATAGATACGCAGTATTTT; abundance: .; j_gene: TRBJ2-3; d_gene: TRBD2; v_gene: TRBV5-4
CDR3aa: CSVEDFTPDSAQFNYGYTF; CDR3nt: TGCAGCGTTGAAGATTTCACCCCCGACAGCGCTCAATTTAACTATGGCTACACCTTC; abundance: .; j_gene: TRBJ1-2; d_gene: .; v_gene: TRBV29-1
CDR3aa: CASGPLENTEAFF; CDR3nt: TGTGCCAGCGGCCCATTAGAGAACACTGAAGCTTTCTTT; abundance: .; j_gene: TRBJ1-1; d_gene: .; v_gene: TRBV6-2/TRBV6-3
CDR3aa: CASSSDGDTQYF; CDR3nt: TGTGCCAGCAGTTCCGACGGGGATACGCAGTATTTT; abundance: .; j_gene: TRBJ2-3; d_gene: .; v_gene: TRBV6-1
CDR3aa: CASSFGVGNYGYTF; CDR3nt: TGTGCCAGCAGTTTTGGGGTGGGGAACTATGGCTACACCTTC; abundance: .; j_gene: TRBJ1-2; d_gene: .; v_gene: TRBV27
CDR3aa: CASSLEASQLYGYTF; CDR3nt: TGCGCCAGCAGCTTGGAGGCATCACAACTTTATGGCTACACCTTC; abundance: .; j_gene: TRBJ1-2; d_gene: .; v_gene: TRBV5-1
CDR3aa: CASSYDTSSYNEQFF; CDR3nt: TGTGCCAGCAGTTATGACACAAGCTCCTACAATGAGCAGTTCTTC; abundance: .; j_gene: TRBJ2-1; d_gene: .; v_gene: TRBV11-2
CDR3aa: CASSQAPAGHDNEQFF; CDR3nt: TGCGCCAGCAGCCAAGCTCCAGCGGGACACGACAATGAGCAGTTCTTC; abundance: .; j_gene: TRBJ2-1; d_gene: .; v_gene: TRBV4-3
CDR3aa: CASSYGRTGANVLTF; CDR3nt: TGTGCCAGCAGTTATGGCAGGACTGGGGCCAACGTCCTGACTTTC; abundance: .; j_gene: TRBJ2-6; d_gene: .; v_gene: TRBV6-2/TRBV6-3